Each of the 30 T cell receptor beta chains below was sequenced from the same sample in a study of OX40 agonist ivuxolimab in advanced cancers. Library preparation used the immunoSEQ multiplex PCR assay. Imported from immuneACCESS, the table was reduced by TCRdb to in-frame sequences with V and J called. These copies leave out some clones; in studies compared against another copy, an unresolved V gene accounts for under half, and the cause of the remainder is not known. A total of tens of thousands of clones appear in this sample, approximately 88% of them only once. Of the sample, 0.7% to 0.95% falls within the top ten clones. Sequencing used CD4+ or CD8+ T cells sorted from blood, obtained in a trial of the OX40 agonist ivuxolimab. Every receptor here comes from an adult with an advanced solid tumor such as melanoma, head and neck, liver or kidney cancer.

The V call is TRBV19, the J call TRBJ2-3; D may correspond to TRBD1 or TRBD2 (5 bases each). CDR3 length: 15 residues. Germline V gene lookup returns CDR1 LNHDA and CDR2 SQIVND (reference sequence). Trimming left V 5 bases short and J 5 bases short, with 17 bases between. Written as DNA, the CDR3 is TGTGCCAGTAGTGGAGTAGCCACGAGGGGAGATACGCAGTATTTT. This translates into CASSGVATRGDTQYF.

The genes are TRBV5-4 and TRBJ2-7, with D maybe TRBD1 (7 bases). Germline loops: CDR1 SGHNT, CDR2 YYREEE (reference sequence). The CDR3 has 15 amino acids. V was clipped by 4 bases and J by 7 bases, with 21 bases between them. This CDR3 is CASSRRQGGIVEQYF. CDR3 sequence (DNA): TGTGCCAGCAGCCGGCGACAGGGCGGGATAGTTGAGCAGTACTTC. Complete variable domain (other parts from reference TRBV5-4 and TRBJ2-7): ETGVTQSPTHLIKTRGQQVTLRCSSQSGHNTVSWYQQALGQGPQFIFQYYREEENGRGNFPPRFSGLQFPNYSSELNVNALELDDSALYLCASSRRQGGIVEQYFGPGTRLTVT.

This chain connects TRBV9 to TRBJ2-3; no firm D call. CDR1 is SGDLS and CDR2 is YYNGEE in the germline V gene. Trimming took 0 bases from V and 0 from J, leaving 8 bases between them. This CDR3 has 15 residues. The CDR3 sequence is CASSVGPRSTDTQYF. The CDR3 DNA reads TGTGCCAGCAGCGTAGGCCCCCGTAGCACAGATACGCAGTATTTT.

The V and J genes are TRBV10-2 and TRBJ1-2; possibly TRBD1 for D (5 bases). The CDR3 spans 12 residues. Trimming removed 8 bases at V and 8 bases at J, with 15 bases between. Germline V CDR1 and CDR2: WSHSY, SAAADI. The CDR3 coding sequence is TGCGCCAGCCTTGACAGTACGGGAGGCTACACCTTC. It is translated as CASLDSTGGYTF.

The chain joins TRBV30 to TRBJ2-7; 12 bases map to TRBD1. CDR1 and CDR2 (germline): GTSNPN, SVGIG (reference sequence). The CDR3 spans 13 residues. With 3 bases clipped from V and 9 bases from J, the junction kept 6 bases outside the gene matches. CDR3 nucleotides: TGTGCCTGGAGCCCGGGACAGGGGGCTGGGCAGTACTTC. It specifies CAWSPGQGAGQYF.

This clone has just one count. The CDR3 sequence is CASSPQPGNEAFF. CDR3 bases: TGTGCCAGCAGCCCGCAGCCAGGAAATGAAGCTTTCTTT. The chain is built from TRBV7-3 and TRBJ1-1; D is unresolved. This CDR3 is 13 amino acids long. Germline lookup yields CDR1 SGHTA and CDR2 FQGTGA. The V and J ends lost 5 bases and 7 bases respectively, with 14 bases between them.

The chain joins TRBV21-1 to TRBJ1-4; the D call TRBD1 from the table was never checked on the DNA. TRBV21-1 is a pseudogene locus. The CDR3 is made up of 15 amino acids. This chain's CDR3 is CASSKTCRGKEKLFF. CDR3 DNA: TGTGCCAGCAGCAAAACATGCAGGGGAAAAGAAAAACTGTTTTTT.

The chain has TRBV7-9 and TRBJ2-7, with D possibly being TRBD2 (6 bases). The CDR3 length is 17 residues. Germline values: CDR1 SEHNR, CDR2 FQNEAQ (reference sequence). V was pared by 5 bases and J by 0 bases, with 20 bases between. The CDR3 DNA is TGTGCCAGCAGCCCCGGGACTTTTCGCCAGAGCTCCTACGAGCAGTACTTC. This sequence encodes CASSPGTFRQSSYEQYF.

The J gene is TRBJ1-4, the V gene TRBV30; D is unresolved. The germline CDR1 and CDR2 sequences are GTSNPN and SVGIG (reference sequence). V was cut by 0 bases and J by 9 bases, with 5 bases left in between. The CDR3 loop spans 11 amino acids. The CDR3 bases are TGTGCCTGGAGTGTAGGGCAAAAACTGTTTTTT. This translates into CAWSVGQKLFF.

V is TRBV5-1 and J is TRBJ1-3, with 7 bases aligning to TRBD1. The germline V gene encodes CDR1 SGHRS and CDR2 YFSETQ. J lost 0 bases, V lost 4 bases, and 4 bases had no gene match. The CDR3 runs 15 residues. This CDR3 is CASSPGQNSGNTIYF. The CDR3 bases are TGCGCCAGCAGCCCGGGACAGAACTCTGGAAACACCATATATTTT. The complete variable domain, with remaining parts taken from reference TRBV5-1 and TRBJ1-3, reads KAGVTQTPRYLIKTRGQQVTLSCSPISGHRSVSWYQQTPGQGLQFLFEYFSETQRNKGNFPGRFSGRQFSNSRSEMNVSTLELGDSALYLCASSPGQNSGNTIYFGEGSWLTVV.

The J gene is TRBJ1-1, the V gene TRBV2; 8 bases are shared with TRBD1. The germline gives CDR1 SNHLY, CDR2 FYNNEI. V was clipped by 5 bases and J by 5 bases; unmatched bases: 10. This CDR3 spans 15 amino acids. The DNA of the CDR3 is TGTGCCAGCAGTTCTTCTCCAGGGGGCTTTACTGAAGCTTTCTTT. Its protein is CASSSSPGGFTEAFF.

The chain couples TRBV4-3 to TRBJ2-3, with 9 positions matching TRBD2. Trimming cost V 4 bases and J 6 bases; bases outside gene matches: 11. The CDR3 is 16 amino acids. CDR1 is LGHNA and CDR2 is YSLEER in the germline V gene. This chain's CDR3 is CASSRKSGGIADTQYF. CDR3 DNA sequence: TGCGCCAGCAGCCGAAAGAGCGGGGGGATTGCGGATACGCAGTATTTT.

The chain is built from TRBV11-2 and TRBJ1-5; possible D gene TRBD1, 6 bases. The V and J ends lost 5 bases and 7 bases respectively, with 15 bases between them. Germline assignment: CDR1 SGHAT and CDR2 FQNNGV. The CDR3 has 14 amino acids. For the CDR3, the DNA is TGTGCCAGCAGCCCCCTGGGGGGCCGGCAGCCCCAGCATTTT. Translation: CASSPLGGRQPQHF.

The chain combines TRBV27 with TRBJ1-2, with D possibly TRBD1 on 6 matching bases. V was cut by 4 bases and J by 5 bases, with 14 bases left in between. The germline V gene has CDR1 MNHEY and CDR2 SMNVEV (reference sequence). This CDR3 comprises 14 residues. In DNA form, the CDR3 reads TGTGCCAGCAGTTCAGACAGGATGGGGTATGGCTACACCTTC. This sequence encodes CASSSDRMGYGYTF.

The rearrangement links TRBV5-6 to TRBJ2-6; tentatively, D is TRBD2 (6 bases). Deletions cut 2 bases from V and 1 base from J, with 7 bases between. CDR1 and CDR2 from the germline V gene are SGHDT and YYEEEE. The CDR3 is made up of 15 amino acids. CDR3 amino acids: CASSLRGSGANVLTF. The CDR3 coding sequence is TGTGCCAGCAGCTTACGGGGGTCTGGGGCCAACGTCCTGACTTTC.

Here the CDR3 reads CASSPLQDSGNTIYF. CDR3 bases: TGCGCCAGCAGCCCCCTCCAAGACTCTGGAAACACCATATATTTT. V and J are TRBV4-1 and TRBJ1-3; D gene ambiguous. Germline values: CDR1 MGHRA, CDR2 YSYEKL. CDR3 length: 15 amino acids. Trimming stripped 4 bases from V and 0 bases from J, with 10 bases between.

The genes are TRBV7-2 and TRBJ2-5, with 8 bases matching TRBD2. V lost 1 base, J lost 3 bases, and 7 bases stayed unmatched. Per the germline V gene, CDR1 is SGHTA and CDR2 is FQGNSA. The CDR3 runs 16 residues. The CDR3 loop reads CASSLGSRGGKETQYF. The CDR3 bases are TGTGCCAGCAGCTTAGGAAGCCGGGGGGGCAAAGAGACCCAGTACTTC.

V and J are TRBV2 and TRBJ1-1; D not certain. Deletions cut 6 bases from V and 4 bases from J, with 12 bases between. Germline V gene sequence: CDR1 SNHLY, CDR2 FYNNEI. This CDR3 has 13 amino acids. The CDR3 protein is CASSENWGTEAFF. The CDR3 nucleotides read TGTGCCAGCAGCGAAAACTGGGGCACTGAAGCTTTCTTT. Filled out from reference TRBV2 and TRBJ1-1, the complete variable domain reads EPEVTQTPSHQVTQMGQEVILRCVPISNHLYFYWYRQILGQKVEFLVSFYNNEISEKSEIFDDQFSVERPDGSNFTLKIRSTKLEDSAMYFCASSENWGTEAFFGQGTRLTVV.

The chain couples TRBV7-2 to TRBJ1-1; no definite D call. The V gene lost 2 bases and the J gene lost 2 bases, with 6 bases spanning the gap. This CDR3 spans 13 amino acids. Germline V gene sequence: CDR1 SGHTA, CDR2 FQGNSA. CDR3 sequence: CASSLWGNTEAFF. The CDR3 DNA is TGTGCCAGCAGCTTATGGGGTAACACTGAAGCTTTCTTT.

The V gene is TRBV2, the J gene TRBJ2-3; 12 nucleotides match TRBD2. The CDR3 has 19 residues. After removal of 7 bases from V and 0 bases from J, the junction contained 14 bases not matched to a gene. The germline V gene has CDR1 SNHLY and CDR2 FYNNEI. The CDR3 DNA follows: TGTGCCAGCAAACTGAGACTAGCGGGAGATACTACTAGCACAGATACGCAGTATTTT. This encodes CASKLRLAGDTTSTDTQYF.

The V gene is TRBV5-1, the J gene TRBJ2-5; TRBD1 or TRBD2 may be the D gene (7 bases each). This CDR3 region has 16 residues. V was cut by 2 bases and J by 1 base, with 15 bases left in between. Germline values: CDR1 SGHRS, CDR2 YFSETQ. The CDR3 is CASSFQGGGGQETQYF. The CDR3 DNA is TGCGCCAGCAGCTTCCAGGGGGGCGGGGGCCAAGAGACCCAGTACTTC.

The CDR3 DNA reads TGTGCCAGTAGGGACCCTCTAGGGGGAAAAACTGAAGCTTTCTTT. As protein: CASRDPLGGKTEAFF. The rearrangement links TRBV19 to TRBJ1-1; perhaps TRBD1 as D (6 bases). The V and J ends lost 6 bases and 5 bases respectively, with 19 bases between them. This CDR3 region has 15 residues. Germline CDR1 and CDR2: LNHDA and SQIVND (reference sequence).

The chain uses TRBV5-1 and TRBJ2-5; 11 nucleotides agree with TRBD2. This CDR3 comprises 17 residues. The junction had 10 bases not matched to a gene; V was cut back by 1 base and J by 5 bases. From germline, CDR1 is SGHRS and CDR2 YFSETQ. CDR3 nucleotides: TGCGCCAGCAGCTTGCATCCGACTAGCGGGATTAGGGAGACCCAGTACTTC. The encoded protein is CASSLHPTSGIRETQYF.

CDR3 amino acids: CASSPGAPRGYTF. In DNA, the CDR3 is TGTGCCAGCAGTCCCGGGGCCCCGAGAGGCTACACCTTC. V and J are TRBV6-5 and TRBJ1-2; possibly TRBD1 for D (5 bases). V was trimmed by 5 bases and J by 8 bases, leaving 15 bases between them. Germline V gene lookup returns CDR1 MNHEY and CDR2 SVGAGI. The CDR3 runs 13 residues.

The chain links TRBV15 to TRBJ1-2; possibly TRBD1 for D (5 bases). Germline CDR1 is LNHNV and CDR2 is YYDKDF (reference sequence). The V gene lost 0 bases and the J gene lost 1 base, with 18 bases spanning the gap. This CDR3 is 18 amino acids long. This CDR3 is CATSRDPGRPDLNYGYTF. CDR3 sequence (DNA): TGTGCCACCAGCAGAGACCCGGGACGCCCCGATCTTAACTATGGCTACACCTTC. The full variable domain, in which reference TRBV15 and TRBJ1-2 provide the parts outside the CDR3, is DAMVIQNPRYQVTQFGKPVTLSCSQTLNHNVMYWYQQKSSQAPKLLFHYYDKDFNNEADTPDNFQSRRPNTSFCFLDIRSPGLGDTAMYLCATSRDPGRPDLNYGYTFGSGTRLTVV.

The V and J genes are TRBV7-3 and TRBJ2-3; maybe TRBD1 (6 bases). Trimming removed 2 bases at V and 2 bases at J, with 11 bases between. The CDR3 contains 15 residues. CDR1 is SGHTA, CDR2 FQGTGA, per germline. CDR3 protein: CASSLFGDTTDTQYF. The CDR3 region has the DNA TGTGCCAGCAGCTTATTCGGGGACACCACAGATACGCAGTATTTT.

The J gene is TRBJ1-6, the V gene TRBV19, with 7 nucleotides matching TRBD1. The CDR3 sequence is 15 residues long. The junction had 9 bases not matched to a gene; V was cut back by 5 bases and J by 8 bases. Germline CDR1 and CDR2: LNHDA and SQIVND (reference sequence). CDR3 sequence reads: CASSLTGVGDSPLHF. CDR3 bases: TGTGCCAGTAGTCTAACAGGGGTAGGGGATTCACCCCTCCACTTT.

The chain employs TRBV27 and TRBJ1-4, with 7 bases fitting TRBD1. The germline V gene has CDR1 MNHEY and CDR2 SMNVEV (reference sequence). The CDR3 contains 14 residues. The junction had 8 bases not matched to a gene; V was cut back by 6 bases and J by 7 bases. The chain's CDR3 is CASSRQGGGEKLFF. The CDR3 bases are TGTGCCAGCAGCCGACAGGGAGGGGGTGAAAAACTGTTTTTT. The variable domain in full, completed from reference TRBV27 and TRBJ1-4, reads EAQVTQNPRYLITVTGKKLTVTCSQNMNHEYMSWYRQDPGLGLRQIYYSMNVEVTDKGDVPEGYKVSRKEKRNFPLILESPSPNQTSLYFCASSRQGGGEKLFFGSGTQLSVL.

The rearrangement links TRBV7-6 to TRBJ2-1, with a possible D match to TRBD2 (5 bases). The CDR3 runs 13 residues. V was pared by 1 base and J by 6 bases, with 7 bases between. Per the germline V gene, CDR1 is SGHVS and CDR2 is FNYEAQ. CDR3 residues: CASSLGEPNEQFF. CDR3 in DNA: TGTGCCAGCAGCTTAGGGGAGCCCAATGAGCAGTTCTTC.

The chain recombines TRBV5-4 with TRBJ2-1; D perhaps matches TRBD2 (5 bases). The V end lost 1 base, the J end lost 10 bases, and 6 bases lay between the germline ends. The length of the CDR3 is 11 residues. CDR1 is SGHNT and CDR2 is YYREEE in the germline V gene (reference sequence). Here the CDR3 DNA reads TGTGCCAGCAGCTTGTTAGCGGAGCAGTTCTTC. Protein product: CASSLLAEQFF.